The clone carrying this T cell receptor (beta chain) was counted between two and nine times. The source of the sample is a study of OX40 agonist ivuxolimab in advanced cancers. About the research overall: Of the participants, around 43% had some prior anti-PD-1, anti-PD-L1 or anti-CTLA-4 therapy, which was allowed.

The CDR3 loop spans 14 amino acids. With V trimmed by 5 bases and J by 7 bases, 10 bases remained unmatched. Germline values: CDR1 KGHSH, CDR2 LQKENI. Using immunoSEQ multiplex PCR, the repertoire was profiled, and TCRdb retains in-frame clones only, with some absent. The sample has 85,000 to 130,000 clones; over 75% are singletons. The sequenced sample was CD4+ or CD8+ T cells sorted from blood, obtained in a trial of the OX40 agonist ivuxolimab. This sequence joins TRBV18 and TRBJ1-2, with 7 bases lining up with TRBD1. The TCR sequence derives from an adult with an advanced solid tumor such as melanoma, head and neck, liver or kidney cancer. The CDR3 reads CASSSSGTAAGYTF. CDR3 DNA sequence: TGTGCCAGCTCATCGTCCGGGACAGCGGCTGGCTACACCTTC. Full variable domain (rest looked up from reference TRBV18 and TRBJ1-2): NAGVMQNPRHLVRRRGQEARLRCSPMKGHSHVYWYRQLPEEGLKFMVYLQKENIIDESGMPKERFSAEFPKEGPSILRIQQVVRGDSAAYFCASSSSGTAAGYTFGSGTRLTVV.